These 4 T cell receptor beta chains originate from one sample sequenced in a study of metastatic and nonmetastatic thyroid tumors. From the PCR reads, TCRdb re-called clones with MiXCR. The data show tens of thousands of clones, over 15% seen once. Before thyroid surgery, none of the patients had received any treatment. Source material: blood. Receptors originate from a female donor with papillary thyroid cancer or a benign thyroid nodule (not recorded which). Some clones in this sample may be carry-over from other donors' samples.

This clone came up many times. The CDR3 region is CASSPPDFSYNEQFF. The CDR3 region has the DNA TGTGCCAGCAGTCCCCCCGATTTCTCCTACAATGAGCAGTTCTTC. The chain links TRBV6-1 to TRBJ2-1; D not resolved. The CDR3 contains 15 residues. The V and J ends lost 5 bases and 0 bases respectively, with 11 bases between them. The germline V gene encodes CDR1 MNHNS and CDR2 SASEGT.

At least ten counts were recorded for this clone. V gene TRBV20-1 combines with J gene TRBJ2-1; 7 bases agree with TRBD2. The length of the CDR3 is 14 residues. Germline V gives CDR1 DFQATT, CDR2 SNEGSKA (reference sequence). Unmatched junction bases numbered 10, after V lost 6 bases and J lost 5 bases. The DNA for the CDR3 is TGCAGTGCCGGGGACTACGAACTAAACAATGAGCAGTTCTTC. Its translation is CSAGDYELNNEQFF.

This clone was counted ten times or more. The chain couples TRBV7-3 to TRBJ2-7; D not resolved. V was cut by 0 bases and J by 5 bases, with 14 bases left in between. Germline CDR1 and CDR2: SGHTA and FQGTGA. The CDR3 runs 15 residues. The CDR3 nucleotides read TGTGCCAGCAGCTTAACTCGGACCCCCGCGGACGAGCAGTACTTC. It encodes CASSLTRTPADEQYF.

This clone was seen at least ten times. This sequence joins TRBV2 and TRBJ1-4; D is undetermined. CDR1 SNHLY and CDR2 FYNNEI come from the germline V gene. The CDR3 covers 14 residues. V was cut by 3 bases and J by 8 bases, with 13 bases left in between. CDR3: CASSDWMGVEKLFF. The CDR3 DNA reads TGTGCCAGCAGTGATTGGATGGGAGTAGAAAAACTGTTTTTT.